A single sample is the source of the 30 T cell receptor beta chains below, sequenced in a study of control samples from healthy donors and cancer patients. Sequencing used immunoSEQ multiplex PCR; TCRdb keeps in-frame clones, though not all of them. Here the sample spans about 22,000 clones, 83% being singletons. Sequenced material: PBMCs. These receptor sequences come from a man aged 55 to 69 with head and neck cancer.

V is TRBV5-1 and J is TRBJ1-2; D perhaps matches TRBD1 (5 bases). The ends were cut back, 5 bases at V and 4 bases at J, with 21 bases in the middle. Germline V gives CDR1 SGHRS, CDR2 YFSETQ. CDR3 length equals 16 residues. The CDR3 DNA is TGCGCCAGCAGTTATACCTCGTCAGGGAGGCGCTATGGCTACACCTTC. Translated, it gives CASSYTSSGRRYGYTF.

This clone appeared a few times. The chain has TRBV27 and TRBJ2-7; 9 bases map to TRBD1. V was clipped by 2 bases and J by 2 bases; unmatched bases: 7. This CDR3 spans 16 amino acids. Germline V gives CDR1 MNHEY, CDR2 SMNVEV (reference sequence). CDR3 coding DNA: TGTGCCAGCAGTTTAAGGGTTGGGACAGGGACCTACGAGCAGTACTTC. It codes for CASSLRVGTGTYEQYF.

Only a few counts were recorded for this clone. J is TRBJ2-1 and V is TRBV5-5; 7 nucleotides line up with TRBD2. The CDR3 spans 14 residues. J lost 6 bases, V lost 0 bases, and 3 bases had no gene match. Germline-derived CDR1 and CDR2 are SGHKS and YYEKEE (reference sequence). The CDR3 DNA sequence: TGTGCCAGCAGCTTGGGACCGGGGGGCAATGAGCAGTTCTTC. The encoded protein is CASSLGPGGNEQFF.

The sample holds one count of this clone. The J gene is TRBJ1-6, the V gene TRBV6-1; 7 nucleotides line up with TRBD1. This CDR3 is 12 amino acids long. V lost 3 bases, J lost 13 bases, and 3 bases stayed unmatched. Germline V gene data show CDR1 as MNHNS and CDR2 as SASEGT. The CDR3 spells CASSDQGVPLHF. DNA for the CDR3: TGTGCCAGCAGTGACCAGGGGGTCCCCCTCCACTTT.

The gene calls are TRBV11-2 and TRBJ1-1, with 9 bases matching TRBD1. Germline V gives CDR1 SGHAT, CDR2 FQNNGV. The length of the CDR3 is 14 residues. The V segment lost 5 bases and the J segment 6 bases; nucleotides outside the gene matches: 7. The CDR3 sequence: CASSRRQGVSEAFF. Written as DNA, the CDR3 is TGTGCCAGCAGCCGAAGACAGGGGGTGTCTGAAGCTTTCTTT.

The chain recombines TRBV27 with TRBJ1-5, with TRBD1 as a possible D gene (6 bases). The germline V gene encodes CDR1 MNHEY and CDR2 SMNVEV (reference sequence). With 2 bases removed from V and 3 bases from J, the gap between germline ends came to 11 bases. The CDR3 has 15 residues. The CDR3 sequence: CASSLVRGSNQPQHF. The CDR3 coding sequence is TGTGCCAGCAGTTTAGTCAGGGGCTCCAATCAGCCCCAGCATTTT.

The gene calls are TRBV24-1 and TRBJ1-5; D unresolved. The CDR3 covers 14 residues. Looked up from germline, CDR1 is KGHDR and CDR2 is SFDVKD. Trimming stripped 2 bases from V and 6 bases from J, with 10 bases between. The CDR3 sequence: CATSDSGEAQPQHF. CDR3 coding DNA: TGTGCCACCAGTGATTCCGGGGAGGCTCAGCCCCAGCATTTT.

The gene calls are TRBV2 and TRBJ1-5, with 9 bases matching TRBD1. CDR3 length: 15 residues. Germline V gene lookup returns CDR1 SNHLY and CDR2 FYNNEI. With 6 bases clipped from V and 3 bases from J, the junction kept 6 bases outside the gene matches. CDR3 in DNA: TGTGCCAGCAGACAGGGGGCTAGTAACAATCAGCCCCAGCATTTT. It codes for CASRQGASNNQPQHF.

The rearrangement uses TRBV2 and TRBJ2-2, with D unresolved. CDR3 size: 15 residues. Germline CDR1 is SNHLY and CDR2 is FYNNEI. V was trimmed by 2 bases and J by 1 base, leaving 8 bases between them. The DNA for the CDR3 is TGTGCCAGCAGTGAAAGGGTAAAGAACACCGGGGAGCTGTTTTTT. Amino acids: CASSERVKNTGELFF. The variable domain in full, completed from reference TRBV2 and TRBJ2-2, reads EPEVTQTPSHQVTQMGQEVILRCVPISNHLYFYWYRQILGQKVEFLVSFYNNEISEKSEIFDDQFSVERPDGSNFTLKIRSTKLEDSAMYFCASSERVKNTGELFFGEGSRLTVL.

V gene TRBV7-2 combines with J gene TRBJ1-2; D is undetermined. The CDR3 runs to 14 residues. The V end lost 7 bases, the J end lost 7 bases, and 19 bases lay between the germline ends. Germline CDR1 reads SGHTA; CDR2 reads FQGNSA. The CDR3 DNA is TGTGCCAGCACCTTTCTGGCCAGCCCCTCTGGCTACACCTTC. It translates to CASTFLASPSGYTF.

The CDR3 protein is CASSYSGESEQYF. The CDR3 bases are TGTGCCAGCAGTTACTCGGGGGAGAGCGAGCAGTACTTC. J is TRBJ2-7 and V is TRBV6-5, with D perhaps matching TRBD1 or TRBD2 (5 bases each). Trimming removed 0 bases at V and 6 bases at J, with 9 bases between. Germline assignment: CDR1 MNHEY and CDR2 SVGAGI. CDR3 length equals 13 residues.

This clone appeared a single time. The rearrangement uses TRBV6-2 or TRBV6-3 and TRBJ2-7; TRBD2 might be the D (6 bases). Germline loops: CDR1 MNHEY, CDR2 SVGEGT. This CDR3 region has 14 residues. V was trimmed by 6 bases and J by 2 bases, leaving 14 bases between them. Here the CDR3 DNA reads TGTGCCAGCAGCTGGACTATTATTCCCTACGAGCAGTACTTC. Protein product: CASSWTIIPYEQYF.

The chain combines TRBV5-1 with TRBJ2-1; 13 bases are shared with TRBD2. Trimming removed 2 bases from V and 1 base from J; junction bases left unmatched: 3. The CDR3 length is 17 residues. The V gene's germline CDR1 is SGHRS and CDR2 YFSETQ. CDR3 region: CASSFRTSGGSYNEQFF. The CDR3 coding sequence is TGCGCCAGCAGCTTCCGGACTAGCGGGGGTTCCTACAATGAGCAGTTCTTC.

This rearrangement joins TRBV9 to TRBJ1-1, with D possibly TRBD1 on 6 matching bases. V shed 0 bases and J shed 4 bases, with 13 bases lying between them. CDR1 is SGDLS, CDR2 YYNGEE, per germline. This CDR3 is built from 15 residues. The CDR3 spells CASSVVEGGSTEAFF. As DNA, the CDR3 is TGTGCCAGCAGCGTAGTCGAAGGGGGGAGCACTGAAGCTTTCTTT.

The V and J genes are TRBV6-4 and TRBJ2-2; D remains ambiguous. V lost 7 bases and J 4 bases, leaving 13 bases between the germline ends. Looked up from germline, CDR1 is MRHNA and CDR2 is SNTAGT. CDR3 size: 14 residues. The CDR3 region has the DNA TGTGCCAGCACGGCGAGCCCCGGCACCGGGGAGCTGTTTTTT. This gives the protein CASTASPGTGELFF.

The V call is TRBV5-4, the J call TRBJ2-6; 8 nucleotides match TRBD1. The germline CDR1 and CDR2 sequences are SGHNT and YYREEE (reference sequence). This CDR3 has 15 amino acids. The trim removed 9 bases at V and 0 bases at J, leaving 5 bases unmatched. The CDR3 coding sequence is TGTGCCACCGGACAGGGTGGCTCTGGGGCCAACGTCCTGACTTTC. Its translation: CATGQGGSGANVLTF.

The chain uses TRBV6-2 or TRBV6-3 and TRBJ1-2; D is unclear. This CDR3 contains 12 residues. The V end lost 2 bases, the J end lost 6 bases, and 7 bases lay between the germline ends. The V gene's germline CDR1 is MNHEY and CDR2 SVGEGT. In DNA, the CDR3 is TGTGCCAGCAGTTACAGGGCGAATGGCTACACCTTC. It encodes CASSYRANGYTF.

The CDR3 DNA is TGTGCCAGCAGCTTGGATCAGGAGGCCAAAAACATTCAGTACTTC. Residues: CASSLDQEAKNIQYF. The V and J genes are TRBV5-4 and TRBJ2-4, with unresolved D. Germline CDR1 and CDR2: SGHNT and YYREEE (reference sequence). V lost 0 bases and J lost 1, with 8 bases in between. This CDR3 has 15 residues. Based on the CDR3 plus reference TRBV5-4 and TRBJ2-4, the full variable domain is ETGVTQSPTHLIKTRGQQVTLRCSSQSGHNTVSWYQQALGQGPQFIFQYYREEENGRGNFPPRFSGLQFPNYSSELNVNALELDDSALYLCASSLDQEAKNIQYFGAGTRLSVL.

The chain combines TRBV9 with TRBJ2-3, with no clear D. V shed 1 base and J shed 3 bases, with 12 bases lying between them. Looked up from germline, CDR1 is SGDLS and CDR2 is YYNGEE. The CDR3 spans 15 residues. The CDR3 sequence: CASSVQNGGTDTQYF. CDR3 in DNA: TGTGCCAGCAGCGTACAGAACGGTGGGACAGATACGCAGTATTTT.

The V and J genes are TRBV7-2 and TRBJ2-7; no clear D gene. Trimming left V 2 bases short and J 4 bases short, with 9 bases between. This CDR3 spans 13 amino acids. The germline V gene encodes CDR1 SGHTA and CDR2 FQGNSA. The CDR3 DNA sequence: TGTGCCAGCAGCTTAAGCCCCAAATACGAGCAGTACTTC. Its protein product is CASSLSPKYEQYF.

This clone was observed a few times. The genes are TRBV11-3 and TRBJ2-1; 8 bases agree with TRBD2. With V trimmed by 1 base and J by 6 bases, 8 bases remained unmatched. CDR3 length: 16 amino acids. Germline CDR1 reads SGHNT; CDR2 reads YENEEA. The CDR3 loop is CASSLGGTSGGNEQFF. The CDR3 DNA sequence: TGTGCCAGCAGCTTAGGCGGGACTAGTGGGGGCAATGAGCAGTTCTTC. Variable domain in full (rest from reference TRBV11-3 and TRBJ2-1): EAGVVQSPRYKIIEKKQPVAFWCNPISGHNTLYWYLQNLGQGPELLIRYENEEAVDDSQLPKDRFSAERLKGVDSTLKIQPAELGDSAVYLCASSLGGTSGGNEQFFGPGTRLTVL.

This clone was observed a single time. The rearrangement links TRBV9 to TRBJ1-2; possible D gene TRBD1, 5 bases. Germline V gives CDR1 SGDLS, CDR2 YYNGEE. The V end lost 2 bases, the J end lost 4 bases, and 18 bases lay between the germline ends. CDR3 length equals 16 residues. The chain's CDR3 is CASSVQPGGIGYGYTF. The CDR3 coding sequence is TGTGCCAGCAGCGTCCAACCTGGGGGAATCGGCTATGGCTACACCTTC.

V usage is TRBV20-1 and J usage is TRBJ1-4, with D possibly TRBD1 on 5 matching bases. Germline lookup yields CDR1 DFQATT and CDR2 SNEGSKA (reference sequence). Deletions cut 3 bases from V and 4 bases from J, with 15 bases between. This CDR3 has 15 amino acids. CDR3 sequence (DNA): TGCAGTGCTAGTCCTCAGGGTGATAGTAATGAAAAACTGTTTTTT. It codes for CSASPQGDSNEKLFF.

This chain joins TRBV29-1 and TRBJ1-2, with TRBD1 identical over 10 bases. The V gene's germline CDR1 is SQVTM and CDR2 ANQGSEA. J was trimmed by 5 bases and V by 3 bases; bases with no gene match: 12. CDR3 length equals 16 residues. This chain's CDR3 is CSVDPKWGQGRYGYTF. CDR3 coding DNA: TGCAGCGTTGACCCTAAATGGGGACAGGGGCGATATGGCTACACCTTC. The variable domain in full, completed from reference TRBV29-1 and TRBJ1-2, reads SAVISQKPSRDICQRGTSLTIQCQVDSQVTMMFWYRQQPGQSLTLIATANQGSEATYESGFVIDKFPISRPNLTFSTLTVSNMSPEDSSIYLCSVDPKWGQGRYGYTFGSGTRLTVV.

This chain links TRBV11-2 with TRBJ1-2; D unclear. In germline, CDR1 is SGHAT, CDR2 FQNNGV. V gave up 5 bases and J gave up 7 bases, with 11 bases separating them. The CDR3 spans 12 residues. This chain's CDR3 is CASSPLPVGYTF. The CDR3, as DNA: TGTGCCAGCAGCCCGCTCCCCGTTGGCTACACCTTC.

This chain uses TRBV12-3 or TRBV12-4 with TRBJ2-1; the D gene is possibly TRBD1 (6 bases). The CDR3 is made up of 13 amino acids. The germline V and J ends were trimmed by 4 bases and 7 bases, with 11 bases remaining between them. CDR3 loop: CASSSTGSNEQFF. As DNA, the CDR3 is TGTGCCAGCAGTTCGACAGGTTCAAATGAGCAGTTCTTC.

J is TRBJ2-1 and V is TRBV7-6; D remains unclear. The CDR3 is made up of 12 amino acids. The germline V and J ends were trimmed by 5 bases and 6 bases, with 8 bases remaining between them. Germline V gene sequence: CDR1 SGHVS, CDR2 FNYEAQ. Here the CDR3 reads CASSPFSNEQFF. CDR3 sequence (DNA): TGTGCCAGCAGCCCGTTCTCCAATGAGCAGTTCTTC. The full variable domain, with the rest looked up from reference TRBV7-6 and TRBJ2-1, is GAGVSQSPRYKVTKRGQDVALRCDPISGHVSLYWYRQALGQGPEFLTYFNYEAQQDKSGLPNDRFSAERPEGSISTLTIQRTEQRDSAMYRCASSPFSNEQFFGPGTRLTVL.

V is TRBV19 and J is TRBJ1-4; 7 bases match TRBD1. V gave up 5 bases and J gave up 11 bases; unmatched junction bases: 5. From germline, CDR1 is LNHDA and CDR2 SQIVND (reference sequence). The CDR3 covers 12 residues. CDR3 loop: CASSAPRGKLFF. The CDR3 nucleotides are TGTGCCAGTAGTGCTCCCAGGGGGAAACTGTTTTTT.

The rearrangement joins TRBV10-3 to TRBJ2-7, with D unresolved. Germline CDR1 ENHRY, CDR2 SYGVKD. Trimming removed 3 bases from V and 1 base from J, with 4 bases in between. The CDR3 covers 12 residues. CDR3 bases: TGTGCCATCAGTGATTCGTCCTACGAGCAGTACTTC. Amino acids: CAISDSSYEQYF.

This rearrangement joins TRBV7-2 to TRBJ1-2; a possible D gene is TRBD1 (5 bases). The V end was cut by 5 bases, the J end by 4 bases, with 11 bases between. This CDR3 region has 13 residues. The germline gives CDR1 SGHTA, CDR2 FQGNSA. The CDR3 DNA reads TGTGCCAGCAGCCAGGACAAAATCTATGGCTACACCTTC. Amino acids: CASSQDKIYGYTF.